The 32 T cell receptor beta chains reported below all come from one sample, sequenced in a study of response to subunit inactivated influenza vaccine. TCRdb redid the calling of the RT-PCR reads with MiXCR, one entry per CDR3 protein. The sample carries some 480,000 distinct CDR3 sequences, 9.5% to 12% recorded once. The sample in question was PBMCs from blood, obtained more than 35 days after vaccination. The source is a man aged 50-59 years who received an inactivated influenza vaccine.

This chain links TRBV6-5 with TRBJ2-7; D not resolved. CDR3 length: 14 amino acids. Per germline, CDR1 MNHEY and CDR2 SVGAGI. V shed 2 bases and J shed 0 bases, with 8 bases lying between them. The CDR3 DNA reads TGTGCCAGCAGTTACACTCGTACCTCCTACGAGCAGTACTTC. Residues: CASSYTRTSYEQYF.

The CDR3 sequence: CASSSPTGVVSYGYTF. The CDR3 DNA is TGTGCCAGCAGCTCCCCCACAGGGGTTGTGAGCTATGGCTACACCTTC. The V gene is TRBV7-8, the J gene TRBJ1-2; 7 nucleotides line up with TRBD1. The length of the CDR3 is 16 residues. Trimming cost V 4 bases and J 4 bases; bases outside gene matches: 12. Germline CDR1 reads SGHVS; CDR2 reads FQNEAQ.

The chain has TRBV20-1 and TRBJ2-1, with D perhaps TRBD2 (6 bases). In germline, CDR1 is DFQATT, CDR2 SNEGSKA (reference sequence). Deletions cut 0 bases from V and 5 bases from J, with 26 bases between. CDR3 length: 19 residues. The CDR3 DNA follows: TGCAGTGCTAGAGATTTGGGCCTCCGGGGAGGTAGGCCTCACAATGAGCAGTTCTTC. It translates to CSARDLGLRGGRPHNEQFF.

The chain is built from TRBV10-3 and TRBJ2-3, with 11 bases that match TRBD2. The CDR3 extends over 15 amino acids. CDR1 and CDR2 from the germline V gene are ENHRY and SYGVKD. V lost 4 bases and J lost 4; bases outside the gene matches: 4. CDR3 bases: TGTGCCATCAGTGGACTAGCGGGGAACGCAGATACGCAGTATTTT. Translating it yields CAISGLAGNADTQYF.

The chain combines TRBV29-1 with TRBJ1-1; 8 bases are shared with TRBD1. This CDR3 has 13 residues. CDR1 is SQVTM and CDR2 is ANQGSEA in the germline V gene. V was clipped by 5 bases and J by 1 base; unmatched bases: 3. CDR3 residues: CSVIGTGNTEAFF. The CDR3 DNA is TGCAGCGTTATCGGGACAGGGAACACTGAAGCTTTCTTT.

This clonotype was detected a few times. This sequence joins TRBV28 and TRBJ1-1, with 7 bases matching TRBD1. Germline CDR1 MDHEN, CDR2 SYDVKM. V was pared by 2 bases and J by 4 bases, with 1 base of the junction left unmatched. CDR3 length equals 13 residues. The CDR3 coding sequence is TGTGCCAGCAGTTTACCAGGGGGCACTGAAGCTTTCTTT. Translated: CASSLPGGTEAFF. The entire variable domain, with the rest obtained from reference TRBV28 and TRBJ1-1, is as follows: DVKVTQSSRYLVKRTGEKVFLECVQDMDHENMFWYRQDPGLGLRLIYFSYDVKMKEKGDIPEGYSVSREKKERFSLILESASTNQTSMYLCASSLPGGTEAFFGQGTRLTVV.

This clonotype was picked up a small number of times. The chain uses TRBV4-3 and TRBJ2-2; a possible D gene is TRBD1 (6 bases). This CDR3 comprises 16 residues. Germline V gene data show CDR1 as LGHNA and CDR2 as YSLEER. V was shortened by 8 bases and J by 1 base, with 17 bases between the two germline ends. The CDR3 loop is CASRHWLDRNTGELFF. CDR3 bases: TGCGCCAGCCGGCATTGGCTGGACAGGAACACCGGGGAGCTGTTTTTT.

Ten or more counts support this clonotype. This chain links TRBV28 with TRBJ2-1, with TRBD2 matching 10 bases. J lost 9 bases, V lost 4 bases, and 15 bases had no gene match. CDR1 is MDHEN and CDR2 is SYDVKM in the germline V gene. The CDR3 loop spans 17 amino acids. Written as DNA, the CDR3 is TGTGCCAGCAGTTCTCTGTTCAGCGGGGGGGCGACGGGTGAGCAGTTCTTC. It encodes CASSSLFSGGATGEQFF.

The chain combines TRBV7-2 with TRBJ2-5; tentatively, D is TRBD1 (7 bases). The CDR3 sequence is 13 residues long. The V gene lost 6 bases and the J gene lost 4 bases, with 12 bases spanning the gap. Germline CDR1 is SGHTA and CDR2 is FQGNSA. CDR3 in DNA: TGTGCCAGCAGTTGTCAGGGGGGAGAGACCCAGTACTTC. Residues: CASSCQGGETQYF. Supplemented by reference TRBV7-2 and TRBJ2-5, the full variable domain reads GAGVSQSPSNKVTEKGKDVELRCDPISGHTALYWYRQSLGQGLEFLIYFQGNSAPDKSGLPSDRFSAERTGGSVSTLTIQRTQQEDSAVYLCASSCQGGETQYFGPGTRLLVL.

In its sample, this clonotype was seen a few times. The chain has TRBV20-1 and TRBJ2-1; TRBD2 is a possible D gene (5 bases). Trimming shortened V by 4 bases and J by 8 bases, and 15 bases separated the two germline ends. This CDR3 has 13 amino acids. Germline V gene lookup returns CDR1 DFQATT and CDR2 SNEGSKA (reference sequence). The CDR3 DNA sequence: TGCAGTGCTACTAACAGACCCGGGGATGAGCAGTTCTTC. Translating it yields CSATNRPGDEQFF.

The rearrangement uses TRBV14 and TRBJ2-1, with 8 bases that match TRBD2. Germline V gene lookup returns CDR1 SGHDN and CDR2 FVKESK. The J segment lost 1 base and the V segment lost 4 bases, leaving 6 bases of the junction unmatched. The CDR3 is 16 residues long. As DNA, the CDR3 is TGTGCCAGCAGCCCCCGACTAGCGCTTTCCTACAATGAGCAGTTCTTC. Its protein product is CASSPRLALSYNEQFF.

The genes are TRBV28 and TRBJ1-5, with 7 nucleotides matching TRBD1. V was clipped by 6 bases and J by 0 bases; unmatched bases: 8. From germline, CDR1 is MDHEN and CDR2 SYDVKM. The CDR3 runs 16 residues. CDR3 protein: CASSPTGPLSNQPQHF. CDR3 bases: TGTGCCAGCAGCCCGACAGGGCCTCTTAGCAATCAGCCCCAGCATTTT. Full variable domain (rest looked up from reference TRBV28 and TRBJ1-5): DVKVTQSSRYLVKRTGEKVFLECVQDMDHENMFWYRQDPGLGLRLIYFSYDVKMKEKGDIPEGYSVSREKKERFSLILESASTNQTSMYLCASSPTGPLSNQPQHFGDGTRLSIL.

V and J are TRBV9 and TRBJ1-4; D might be TRBD1 (5 bases). This CDR3 region has 14 residues. The V gene's germline CDR1 is SGDLS and CDR2 YYNGEE. V was pared by 4 bases and J by 10 bases, with 17 bases between. The CDR3 DNA reads as TGTGCCAGCAGCCGTGTCGGGCAGGGTGGAAAACTGTTTTTT. Amino acid sequence: CASSRVGQGGKLFF.

A few counts support this clonotype. The chain carries TRBV28 and TRBJ2-7; D perhaps matches TRBD2 (6 bases). There are 17 residues in the CDR3. In germline, CDR1 is MDHEN, CDR2 SYDVKM. Trimming left V 3 bases short and J 3 bases short, with 21 bases between. This chain's CDR3 is CASSFAVTGLTGYEQYF. As DNA, the CDR3 is TGTGCCAGCAGTTTTGCTGTCACGGGACTCACCGGCTACGAGCAGTACTTC.

This clonotype was counted only a few times. The chain carries TRBV6-2 or TRBV6-3 and TRBJ2-7, with TRBD1 as a possible D gene (6 bases). The CDR3 covers 16 residues. The V gene's germline CDR1 is MNHEY and CDR2 SVGEGT. Trimming shortened V by 2 bases and J by 0 bases, and 14 bases separated the two germline ends. The CDR3 spells CASSYPTDRFSYEQYF. CDR3 in DNA: TGTGCCAGCAGTTACCCCACCGACAGGTTCTCCTACGAGCAGTACTTC.

This clonotype was picked up a small number of times. The genes are TRBV5-1 and TRBJ2-5, with D perhaps matching TRBD1 (5 bases). Per germline, CDR1 SGHRS and CDR2 YFSETQ. This CDR3 is built from 15 residues. The V and J ends lost 4 bases and 1 base respectively, with 14 bases between them. CDR3 region: CASSVGTGVQETQYF. Here the CDR3 DNA reads TGCGCCAGCAGCGTTGGAACAGGCGTCCAAGAGACCCAGTACTTC.

This clonotype was observed many times. The chain has TRBV6-1 and TRBJ2-4; 8 nucleotides agree with TRBD1. The CDR3 is 16 residues long. Losses at the gene ends were 6 bases for V and 7 bases for J; bases not matched to a gene: 14. Germline V gives CDR1 MNHNS, CDR2 SASEGT. The chain's CDR3 is CASSLQGGGGANIQYF. The CDR3, as DNA: TGTGCCAGCAGCCTACAGGGGGGAGGTGGGGCGAACATTCAGTACTTC.

This clonotype showed up many times. The V call is TRBV20-1, the J call TRBJ2-5; 8 nucleotides align to TRBD1. This CDR3 spans 14 amino acids. The V gene's germline CDR1 is DFQATT and CDR2 SNEGSKA (reference sequence). V lost 2 bases to trimming and J lost 6 bases; unmatched junction nucleotides: 8. CDR3: CSARSLQGGKTQYF. Here the CDR3 DNA reads TGCAGTGCTAGATCCTTACAGGGGGGAAAGACCCAGTACTTC.

The sample holds a few counts of this clonotype. CDR3 bases: TGTGCCACCCGGGCAGGACCAAATCAGCCCCAGCATTTT. Amino acid sequence: CATRAGPNQPQHF. The chain recombines TRBV24-1 with TRBJ1-5; D unresolved. In germline, CDR1 is KGHDR, CDR2 SFDVKD. The V gene lost 9 bases and the J gene lost 4 bases, with 12 bases spanning the gap. The CDR3 has 13 residues.

This clonotype showed up many times. The chain employs TRBV25-1 and TRBJ2-6; TRBD1 might be the D (6 bases). This CDR3 spans 17 amino acids. V was cut by 7 bases and J by 0 bases, with 16 bases left in between. Germline CDR1 is MGHDK and CDR2 is SYGVNS. DNA of the CDR3: TGTGCCAGCACCTCAGGGGATATTGGCTCTGGGGCCAACGTCCTGACTTTC. Its protein product is CASTSGDIGSGANVLTF.

This chain connects TRBV11-2 to TRBJ2-7; 14 bases fit TRBD2. CDR3 size: 19 residues. CDR1 is SGHAT and CDR2 is FQNNGV in the germline V gene. With 0 bases clipped from V and 3 bases from J, the junction kept 10 bases outside the gene matches. CDR3 protein: CASSLDRLAGGPAGYEQYF. The CDR3 nucleotides read TGTGCCAGCAGCTTAGACAGACTAGCGGGAGGGCCCGCGGGCTACGAGCAGTACTTC. The complete variable domain, with remaining parts taken from reference TRBV11-2 and TRBJ2-7, reads EAGVAQSPRYKIIEKRQSVAFWCNPISGHATLYWYQQILGQGPKLLIQFQNNGVVDDSQLPKDRFSAERLKGVDSTLKIQPAKLEDSAVYLCASSLDRLAGGPAGYEQYFGPGTRLTVT.

The gene calls are TRBV5-6 and TRBJ2-7; TRBD1 might be the D (5 bases). The CDR3 extends over 14 amino acids. CDR1 and CDR2 (germline): SGHDT, YYEEEE. V lost 2 bases and J lost 3, with 12 bases in between. The chain's CDR3 is CASSFQQDNYEQYF. In DNA form, the CDR3 reads TGTGCCAGCAGCTTTCAACAGGACAACTACGAGCAGTACTTC.

The table lists this clonotype with a few counts. The V gene is TRBV28, the J gene TRBJ2-7, with 7 bases lining up with TRBD1. The CDR3 totals 13 residues. V was clipped by 8 bases and J by 1 base; unmatched bases: 5. Germline V CDR1 and CDR2: MDHEN, SYDVKM. The CDR3 DNA sequence: TGTGCCAGCGAGGGACAGAAATCCTACGAGCAGTACTTC. Its protein is CASEGQKSYEQYF.

The CDR3 protein is CASSNNRGGGEQFF. DNA for the CDR3: TGTGCCAGTAGTAATAACAGGGGGGGAGGTGAGCAGTTCTTC. The V call is TRBV19, the J call TRBJ2-1, with D possibly being TRBD1 (8 bases). The V gene lost 4 bases and the J gene lost 9 bases, with 16 bases spanning the gap. The germline gives CDR1 LNHDA, CDR2 SQIVND (reference sequence). The CDR3 runs 14 residues.

This chain connects TRBV15 to TRBJ2-2, with 9 bases lining up with TRBD2. The ends lost 8 bases at V and 1 base at J; junction bases unmatched: 8. Germline lookup yields CDR1 LNHNV and CDR2 YYDKDF (reference sequence). The CDR3 length is 16 residues. CDR3 sequence (DNA): TGTGCCACCCGCCAGGGACTAGCATTGAACACCGGGGAGCTGTTTTTT. It specifies CATRQGLALNTGELFF. The full variable domain, completed using reference TRBV15 and TRBJ2-2, is DAMVIQNPRYQVTQFGKPVTLSCSQTLNHNVMYWYQQKSSQAPKLLFHYYDKDFNNEADTPDNFQSRRPNTSFCFLDIRSPGLGDTAMYLCATRQGLALNTGELFFGEGSRLTVL.

This rearrangement joins TRBV9 to TRBJ2-7; TRBD1 is a possible D gene (5 bases). Germline CDR1 and CDR2: SGDLS and YYNGEE. The germline V and J ends were trimmed by 0 bases and 2 bases, with 9 bases remaining between them. This CDR3 has 14 amino acids. The CDR3 protein is CASSVGGAAYEQYF. The CDR3 nucleotides read TGTGCCAGCAGCGTAGGGGGCGCTGCCTACGAGCAGTACTTC.

The rearrangement links TRBV7-9 to TRBJ2-1, with 14 bases that match TRBD2. J gave up 7 bases and V 5 bases, and 10 bases lay outside the gene matches. The CDR3 covers 17 residues. Germline CDR1 and CDR2: SEHNR and FQNEAQ (reference sequence). The CDR3 loop is CASSQFTTSGRENEQFF. The DNA for the CDR3 is TGTGCCAGCAGCCAATTTACGACTAGCGGGAGGGAAAATGAGCAGTTCTTC.

The V and J genes are TRBV12-3 or TRBV12-4 and TRBJ1-2; D is possibly TRBD1 (5 bases). Trimming took 3 bases from V and 4 from J, leaving 12 bases between them. There are 14 residues in the CDR3. CDR3 DNA: TGTGCCAGCAGTTTCGGCAGGGTGGGCTATGGCTACACCTTC. Translation: CASSFGRVGYGYTF.

The table lists this clonotype with many counts. The chain joins TRBV20-1 to TRBJ2-1; 7 bases agree with TRBD1. The V gene end was trimmed by 4 bases and the J gene end by 3 bases; junction bases not matched to a gene: 6. Germline loops: CDR1 DFQATT, CDR2 SNEGSKA (reference sequence). CDR3 length: 14 residues. The CDR3 coding sequence is TGCAGTGCTAAAAACAGGGGCCTCTACAATGAGCAGTTCTTC. Translated, it gives CSAKNRGLYNEQFF.

There are many counts of this clonotype. This chain uses TRBV5-1 with TRBJ2-7; D may be TRBD2 (5 bases). CDR1 is SGHRS and CDR2 is YFSETQ in the germline V gene. Deletions cut 4 bases from V and 2 bases from J, with 16 bases between. The CDR3 spans 15 residues. The CDR3 DNA reads as TGCGCCAGCAGCCCCCGGGGTAGCGCTACCTACGAGCAGTACTTC. Protein: CASSPRGSATYEQYF.

The chain is built from TRBV7-2 and TRBJ1-3; TRBD1 aligns across 7 bases. This CDR3 has 14 amino acids. Germline CDR1 SGHTA, CDR2 FQGNSA. With 5 bases clipped from V and 4 bases from J, the junction kept 5 bases outside the gene matches. CDR3 sequence: CASSAGQAGNTIYF. CDR3 sequence (DNA): TGTGCCAGCAGCGCCGGACAGGCGGGAAACACCATATATTTT.

This clonotype was observed many times. This chain joins TRBV6-1 and TRBJ2-3; D may be TRBD1 (6 bases). The germline CDR1 and CDR2 sequences are MNHNS and SASEGT. V lost 2 bases to trimming and J lost 0 bases, with 12 bases between them. This CDR3 region has 16 residues. The CDR3 bases are TGTGCCAGCAGTGAAAGGGAACAGGGAAGCACAGATACGCAGTATTTT. Protein: CASSEREQGSTDTQYF.